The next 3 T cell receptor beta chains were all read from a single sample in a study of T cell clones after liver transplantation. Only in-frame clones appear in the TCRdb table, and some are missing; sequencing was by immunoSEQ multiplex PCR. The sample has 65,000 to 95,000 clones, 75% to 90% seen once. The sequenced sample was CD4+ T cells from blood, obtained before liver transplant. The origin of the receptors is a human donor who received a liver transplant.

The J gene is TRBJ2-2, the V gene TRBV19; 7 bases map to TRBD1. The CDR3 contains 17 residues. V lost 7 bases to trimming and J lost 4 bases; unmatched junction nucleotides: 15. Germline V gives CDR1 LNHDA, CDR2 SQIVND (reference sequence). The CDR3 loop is CASTTPLSDRLTGELFF. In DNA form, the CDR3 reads TGTGCCAGTACCACTCCCCTTTCGGACAGGCTCACCGGGGAGCTGTTTTTT.

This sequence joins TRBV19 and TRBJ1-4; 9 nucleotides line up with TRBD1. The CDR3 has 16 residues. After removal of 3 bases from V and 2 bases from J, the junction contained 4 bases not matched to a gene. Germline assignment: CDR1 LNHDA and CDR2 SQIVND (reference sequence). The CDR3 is CASSMGQGPTNEKLFF. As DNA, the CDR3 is TGTGCCAGTAGTATGGGACAGGGCCCCACTAATGAAAAACTGTTTTTT. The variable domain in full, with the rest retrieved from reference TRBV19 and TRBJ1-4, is DGGITQSPKYLFRKEGQNVTLSCEQNLNHDAMYWYRQDPGQGLRLIYYSQIVNDFQKGDIAEGYSVSREKKESFPLTVTSAQKNPTAFYLCASSMGQGPTNEKLFFGSGTQLSVL.

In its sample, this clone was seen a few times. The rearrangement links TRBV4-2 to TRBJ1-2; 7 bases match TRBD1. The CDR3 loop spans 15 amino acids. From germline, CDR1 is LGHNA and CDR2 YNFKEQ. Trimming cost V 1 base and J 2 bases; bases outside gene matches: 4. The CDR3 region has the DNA TGTGCCAGCAGCCAAGGACAGGGCAGGAACTATGGCTACACCTTC. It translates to CASSQGQGRNYGYTF.